This record covers a single T cell receptor beta chain. Its antigen is undetermined. The data belong to a study of CD8 T cells in Susac syndrome. Study in general: Patients with Susac syndrome had blood drawn and were at that point therapy-naive, on corticosteroids, or on intravenous immunoglobulin alone.

TCR beta was sequenced from blood CD8+ and CD4+ T cells. Patients with Susac syndrome met diagnostic criteria that were recently defined for definite or probable disease. An amount of RNA that ranged from roughly 0.45 to 1 ug was reverse transcribed with random hexamers. TCRdb re-derived calls from the immunoSEQ multiplex PCR reads in MiXCR, one entry per CDR3 protein. The sample includes about 240,000 distinct CDR3 sequences, almost 97% of them seen just once. The CDR3 spans 16 residues. Trimming cost V 6 bases and J 6 bases, with 21 bases left between them. Study conclusions and caveats: The CD4+ T cell repertoires of Susac syndrome were found to show no clonal expansion.

The sample taken for sequencing was CD4+ T cells from PBMCs. The chain employs TRBV12-3 or TRBV12-4 and TRBJ2-4; a possible D gene is TRBD1 (6 bases). This TCR was sampled from a human donor with Susac syndrome. CDR3 DNA sequence: TGTGCCAGCAGCCCTCCAGTTTGGCTGGGGGCAAACATTCAGTACTTC. Protein sequence: CASSPPVWLGANIQYF.